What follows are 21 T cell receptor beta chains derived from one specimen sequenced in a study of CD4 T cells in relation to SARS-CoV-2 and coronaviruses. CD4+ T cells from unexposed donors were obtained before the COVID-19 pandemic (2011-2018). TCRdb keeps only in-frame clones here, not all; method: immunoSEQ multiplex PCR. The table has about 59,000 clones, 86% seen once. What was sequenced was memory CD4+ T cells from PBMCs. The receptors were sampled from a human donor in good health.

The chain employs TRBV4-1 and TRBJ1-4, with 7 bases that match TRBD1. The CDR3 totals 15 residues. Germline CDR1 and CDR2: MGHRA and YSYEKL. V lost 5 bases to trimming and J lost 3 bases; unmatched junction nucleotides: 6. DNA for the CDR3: TGCGCCAGCAGCACCCGGACAGGACCTAATGAAAAACTGTTTTTT. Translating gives CASSTRTGPNEKLFF.

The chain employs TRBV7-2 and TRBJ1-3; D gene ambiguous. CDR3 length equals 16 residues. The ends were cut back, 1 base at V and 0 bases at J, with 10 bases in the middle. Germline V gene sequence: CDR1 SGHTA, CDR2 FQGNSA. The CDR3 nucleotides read TGTGCCAGCAGCTTAGAGCTAGGGTTCTCTGGAAACACCATATATTTT. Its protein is CASSLELGFSGNTIYF.

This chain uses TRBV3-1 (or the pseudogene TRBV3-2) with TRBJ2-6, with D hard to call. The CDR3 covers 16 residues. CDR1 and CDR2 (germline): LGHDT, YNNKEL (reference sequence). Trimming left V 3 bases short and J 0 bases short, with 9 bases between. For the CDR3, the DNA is TGTGCCAGCAGCCAGGGAATTAACTCTGGGGCCAACGTCCTGACTTTC. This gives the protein CASSQGINSGANVLTF.

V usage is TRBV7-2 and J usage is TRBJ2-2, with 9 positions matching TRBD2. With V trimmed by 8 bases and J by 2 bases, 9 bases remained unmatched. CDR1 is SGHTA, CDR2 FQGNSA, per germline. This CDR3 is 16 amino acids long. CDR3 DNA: TGTGCCAGCGGGGATCTAGCGGGAAGAAACACCGGGGAGCTGTTTTTT. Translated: CASGDLAGRNTGELFF. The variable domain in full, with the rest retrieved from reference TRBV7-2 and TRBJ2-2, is GAGVSQSPSNKVTEKGKDVELRCDPISGHTALYWYRQSLGQGLEFLIYFQGNSAPDKSGLPSDRFSAERTGGSVSTLTIQRTQQEDSAVYLCASGDLAGRNTGELFFGEGSRLTVL.

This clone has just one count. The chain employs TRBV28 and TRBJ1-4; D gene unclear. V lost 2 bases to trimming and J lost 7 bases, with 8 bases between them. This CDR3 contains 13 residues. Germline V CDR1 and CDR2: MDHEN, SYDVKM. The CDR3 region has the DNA TGTGCCAGCAGTTTAAGTCTCGGTGAAAAACTGTTTTTT. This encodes CASSLSLGEKLFF.

DNA of the CDR3: TGTGCCAGCAGTGCACTAGCGGGAGGACAAGAGACCCAGTACTTC. Its protein is CASSALAGGQETQYF. The chain carries TRBV6-6 and TRBJ2-5; 12 bases match TRBD2. V trimming: 5 bases; J trimming: 2 bases; junction bases outside the gene matches: 3. The CDR3 runs to 15 residues. Germline V gene data show CDR1 as MNHNY and CDR2 as SVGAGI (reference sequence).

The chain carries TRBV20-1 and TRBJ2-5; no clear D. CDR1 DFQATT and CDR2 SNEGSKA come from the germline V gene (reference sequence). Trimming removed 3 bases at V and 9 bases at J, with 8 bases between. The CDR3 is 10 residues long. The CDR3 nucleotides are TGCAGTGCTAGTCGAATGGCCCAGTACTTC. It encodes CSASRMAQYF.

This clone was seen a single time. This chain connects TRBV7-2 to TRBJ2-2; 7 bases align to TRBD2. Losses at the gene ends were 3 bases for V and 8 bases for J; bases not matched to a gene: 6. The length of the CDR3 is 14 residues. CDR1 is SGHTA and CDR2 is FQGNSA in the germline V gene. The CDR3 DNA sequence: TGTGCCAGCAGCTTGGACGGCGGGAGTGGGGAGCTGTTTTTT. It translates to CASSLDGGSGELFF.

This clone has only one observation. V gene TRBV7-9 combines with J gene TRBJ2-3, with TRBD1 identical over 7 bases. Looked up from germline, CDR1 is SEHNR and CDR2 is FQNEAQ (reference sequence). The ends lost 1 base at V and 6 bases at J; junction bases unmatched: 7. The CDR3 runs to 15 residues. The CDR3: CASSLGGQISDTQYF. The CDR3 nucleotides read TGTGCCAGCAGCTTAGGGGGACAGATTTCGGATACGCAGTATTTT.

In DNA form, the CDR3 reads TGTGCCACCAGTGATTTGGATGGAGCGGGAGGGTACAATGAGCAGTTCTTC. Encoded protein: CATSDLDGAGGYNEQFF. The chain links TRBV24-1 to TRBJ2-1; 10 nucleotides match TRBD2. The CDR3 sequence is 17 residues long. The J segment lost 4 bases and the V segment lost 0 bases, leaving 5 bases of the junction unmatched. Germline CDR1 reads KGHDR; CDR2 reads SFDVKD.

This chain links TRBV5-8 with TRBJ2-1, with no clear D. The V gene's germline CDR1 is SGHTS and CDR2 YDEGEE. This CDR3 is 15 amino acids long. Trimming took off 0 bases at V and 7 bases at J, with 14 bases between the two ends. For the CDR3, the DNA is TGTGCCAGCAGCTTGGGGGTCCGGGTCTCGAATGAGCAGTTCTTC. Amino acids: CASSLGVRVSNEQFF.

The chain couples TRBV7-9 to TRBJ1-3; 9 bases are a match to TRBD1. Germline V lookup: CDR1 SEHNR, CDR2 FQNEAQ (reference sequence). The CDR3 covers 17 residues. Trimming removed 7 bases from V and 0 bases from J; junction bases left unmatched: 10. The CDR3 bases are TGTGCCAGCAAGCGGACAGGGGCCCCGAGCTCTGGAAACACCATATATTTT. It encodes CASKRTGAPSSGNTIYF.

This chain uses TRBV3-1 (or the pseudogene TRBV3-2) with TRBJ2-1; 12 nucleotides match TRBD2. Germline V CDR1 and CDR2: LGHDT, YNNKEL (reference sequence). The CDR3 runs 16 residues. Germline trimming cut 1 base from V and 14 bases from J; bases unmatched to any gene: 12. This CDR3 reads CASSQGRGLAGNYKFF. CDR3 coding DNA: TGTGCCAGCAGCCAAGGGAGGGGACTAGCGGGTAACTACAAGTTCTTC.

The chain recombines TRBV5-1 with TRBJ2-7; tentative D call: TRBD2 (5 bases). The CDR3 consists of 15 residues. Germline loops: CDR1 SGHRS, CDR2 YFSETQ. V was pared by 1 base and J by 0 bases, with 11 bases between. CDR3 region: CASSLSDFSSYEQYF. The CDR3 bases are TGCGCCAGCAGCTTGTCGGACTTCAGCTCCTACGAGCAGTACTTC.

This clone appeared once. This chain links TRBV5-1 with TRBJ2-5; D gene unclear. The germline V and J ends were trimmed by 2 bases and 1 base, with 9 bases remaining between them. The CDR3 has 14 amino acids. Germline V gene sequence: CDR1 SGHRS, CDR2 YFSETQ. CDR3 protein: CASSLMLFQETQYF. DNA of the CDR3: TGCGCCAGCAGCTTAATGCTATTCCAAGAGACCCAGTACTTC.

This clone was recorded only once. The CDR3 nucleotides are TGTGCCAGCAGCCAGCCCACGGGACAGGGATACGAGCAGTACTTC. Its protein product is CASSQPTGQGYEQYF. This chain joins TRBV4-2 and TRBJ2-7; 9 nucleotides match TRBD1. CDR3 length: 15 amino acids. CDR1 is LGHNA, CDR2 YNFKEQ, per germline. V lost 3 bases to trimming and J lost 4 bases; unmatched junction nucleotides: 7.

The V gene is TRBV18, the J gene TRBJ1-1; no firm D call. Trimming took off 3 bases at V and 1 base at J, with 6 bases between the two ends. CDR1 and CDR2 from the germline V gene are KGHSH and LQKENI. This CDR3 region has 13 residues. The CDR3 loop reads CASSPERNTEAFF. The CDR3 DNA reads TGTGCCAGCTCACCGGAAAGGAACACTGAAGCTTTCTTT. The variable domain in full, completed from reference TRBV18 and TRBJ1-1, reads NAGVMQNPRHLVRRRGQEARLRCSPMKGHSHVYWYRQLPEEGLKFMVYLQKENIIDESGMPKERFSAEFPKEGPSILRIQQVVRGDSAAYFCASSPERNTEAFFGQGTRLTVV.

CDR3 amino acids: CASSFDQNSPLHF. The CDR3 DNA follows: TGTGCCAGCAGCTTCGACCAAAATTCACCCCTCCACTTT. The V and J genes are TRBV11-3 and TRBJ1-6; no clear D. The CDR3 length is 13 residues. In germline, CDR1 is SGHNT, CDR2 YENEEA. V was clipped by 3 bases and J by 7 bases, with 7 bases between them.

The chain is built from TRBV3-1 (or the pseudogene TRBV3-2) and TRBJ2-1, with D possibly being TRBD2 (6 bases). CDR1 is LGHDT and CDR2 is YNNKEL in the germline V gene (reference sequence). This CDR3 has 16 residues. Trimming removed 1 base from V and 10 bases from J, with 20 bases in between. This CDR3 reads CASSQARLSLGGEQFF. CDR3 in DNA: TGTGCCAGCAGCCAAGCCCGACTTTCGCTGGGAGGAGAGCAGTTCTTC.

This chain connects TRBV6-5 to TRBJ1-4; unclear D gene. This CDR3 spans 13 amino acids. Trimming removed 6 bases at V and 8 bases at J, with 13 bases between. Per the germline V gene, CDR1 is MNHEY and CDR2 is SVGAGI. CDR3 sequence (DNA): TGTGCCAGCAGACCGTCGGTTCCCGAAAAACTGTTTTTT. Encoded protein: CASRPSVPEKLFF.

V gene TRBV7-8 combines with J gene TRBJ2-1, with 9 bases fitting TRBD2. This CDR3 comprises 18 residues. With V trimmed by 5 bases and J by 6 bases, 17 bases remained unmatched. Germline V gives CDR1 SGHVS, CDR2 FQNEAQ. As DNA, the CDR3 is TGTGCCAGCAGCCAAAACCTTGCCGGACTAGCGCGGGCCAATGAGCAGTTCTTC. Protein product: CASSQNLAGLARANEQFF.